One and the same sample provided the 30 T cell receptor beta chains below, sequenced in a study of response to subunit inactivated influenza vaccine. TCRdb processed the RT-PCR reads anew with MiXCR; each CDR3 protein has one entry. The sample carries about 520,000 distinct CDR3 sequences, around 25% recorded once. The sample consisted of CD4+ T cells sorted from PBMCs, taken less than 6 days after vaccination. The receptor source for this set is a man aged 50 to 60 who received an inactivated influenza vaccine.

This clonotype has just a few counts. The rearrangement links TRBV20-1 to TRBJ2-4; the D is unclear. Germline values: CDR1 DFQATT, CDR2 SNEGSKA (reference sequence). V dropped 0 bases and J dropped 1 base, with 13 bases sitting between them. The CDR3 totals 16 residues. The CDR3 loop is CSARDSLVGAKNIQYF. CDR3 in DNA: TGCAGTGCTAGAGATTCCCTAGTGGGGGCCAAAAACATTCAGTACTTC.

The V call is TRBV6-2 or TRBV6-3, the J call TRBJ2-2; D is unresolved. The V end lost 6 bases, the J end lost 4 bases, and 9 bases lay between the germline ends. Germline V CDR1 and CDR2: MNHEY, SVGEGT. The CDR3 contains 13 residues. The CDR3 DNA reads as TGTGCCAGCAGAGCCGCAGGCACCGGGGAGCTGTTTTTT. It specifies CASRAAGTGELFF.

This chain connects TRBV28 to TRBJ2-5; 10 positions agree with TRBD2. This CDR3 is built from 16 residues. Germline CDR1 and CDR2: MDHEN and SYDVKM. Trimming took 5 bases from V and 2 from J; bases not matched to a gene: 8. The CDR3 nucleotides are TGTGCCAGCAGTACCATACTAGCGGGAAGGCAAGAGACCCAGTACTTC. Its translation is CASSTILAGRQETQYF.

CDR3 bases: TGTGCCAGCAGCTTGGGAGGGGGCGCGAGTGGCTACACCTTC. Residues: CASSLGGGASGYTF. This rearrangement joins TRBV5-6 to TRBJ1-2, with 7 bases lining up with TRBD1. The CDR3 is 14 residues long. V was clipped by 0 bases and J by 7 bases; unmatched bases: 6. Germline V CDR1 and CDR2: SGHDT, YYEEEE.

This rearrangement joins TRBV12-3 or TRBV12-4 to TRBJ2-1; D remains unclear. V was shortened by 3 bases and J by 7 bases, with 13 bases between the two germline ends. The CDR3 extends over 14 amino acids. Written as DNA, the CDR3 is TGTGCCAGCAGTTTCCATGGTGGCATGAATGAGCAGTTCTTC. Protein sequence: CASSFHGGMNEQFF.

V usage is TRBV5-6 and J usage is TRBJ2-3, with 9 bases aligning to TRBD1. V lost 3 bases to trimming and J lost 0 bases; unmatched junction nucleotides: 2. Germline CDR1 is SGHDT and CDR2 is YYEEEE. The CDR3 totals 15 residues. CDR3 residues: CASSWGQGSTDTQYF. CDR3 nucleotide sequence: TGTGCCAGCAGCTGGGGACAGGGTAGCACAGATACGCAGTATTTT.

In its sample, this clonotype was seen once. This chain connects TRBV11-2 to TRBJ2-7; 7 bases map to TRBD1. J lost 4 bases, V lost 1 base, and 4 bases had no gene match. The CDR3 totals 14 residues. Germline V lookup: CDR1 SGHAT, CDR2 FQNNGV. The CDR3, as DNA: TGTGCCAGCAGCTTAGTAAACAGGGGTTACGAGCAGTACTTC. Its protein product is CASSLVNRGYEQYF.

The rearrangement uses TRBV12-3 or TRBV12-4 and TRBJ2-7, with D perhaps TRBD1 or TRBD2 (5 bases each). The CDR3 covers 14 residues. V lost 7 bases and J lost 0, with 13 bases in between. CDR3 region: CASKRTWTSYEQYF. The CDR3 region has the DNA TGTGCCAGCAAGCGGACATGGACCTCCTACGAGCAGTACTTC.

This sequence joins TRBV9 and TRBJ2-5; D is possibly TRBD2 (6 bases). The V end lost 4 bases, the J end lost 5 bases, and 12 bases lay between the germline ends. This CDR3 is built from 13 residues. Germline CDR1 SGDLS, CDR2 YYNGEE. The CDR3 DNA reads TGTGCCAGCAGCACACGGGCGGGGGAGACCCAGTACTTC. This codes for CASSTRAGETQYF.

The rearrangement uses TRBV29-1 and TRBJ2-1; tentatively, D is TRBD1 (6 bases). With 7 bases removed from V and 4 bases from J, the gap between germline ends came to 20 bases. The CDR3 is 15 residues long. Germline V lookup: CDR1 SQVTM, CDR2 ANQGSEA. The CDR3 DNA reads as TGCAGCGCCTCCGGGACAACGGGGTCTTACAATGAGCAGTTCTTC. Translated: CSASGTTGSYNEQFF.

There are a few counts of this clonotype. The chain uses TRBV6-5 and TRBJ2-5; TRBD1 might be the D (5 bases). CDR1 is MNHEY, CDR2 SVGAGI, per germline. The CDR3 has 14 residues. Trimming removed 0 bases from V and 5 bases from J, with 10 bases in between. CDR3 sequence: CASSYSGRVETQYF. The CDR3 DNA is TGTGCCAGCAGTTACTCCGGCAGGGTCGAGACCCAGTACTTC.

V usage is TRBV5-1 and J usage is TRBJ2-2, with D perhaps being TRBD1 or TRBD2 (5 bases each). V was shortened by 5 bases and J by 1 base, with 12 bases between the two germline ends. Germline V lookup: CDR1 SGHRS, CDR2 YFSETQ. The CDR3 sequence is 15 residues long. The CDR3 reads CASSQGAGNTGELFF. CDR3 sequence (DNA): TGCGCCAGCAGTCAAGGGGCGGGGAACACCGGGGAGCTGTTTTTT.

This clonotype was counted once. The chain recombines TRBV4-3 with TRBJ2-1; TRBD1 matches 7 bases. Germline V gene data show CDR1 as LGHNA and CDR2 as YSLEER. The CDR3 is made up of 13 amino acids. V dropped 3 bases and J dropped 10; count of bases not matched to a gene: 6. CDR3 DNA: TGCGCCAGCAGCCAGGCGTACAGGGGAGAGCAGTTCTTC. Translating it yields CASSQAYRGEQFF.

This clonotype was counted a few times. The chain recombines TRBV15 with TRBJ2-2; weak D call: TRBD1 (6 bases). Germline-derived CDR1 and CDR2 are LNHNV and YYDKDF (reference sequence). The CDR3 covers 16 residues. Trimming took off 5 bases at V and 1 base at J, with 14 bases between the two ends. The CDR3 loop is CATSRTGQLNTGELFF. CDR3 nucleotides: TGTGCCACCAGCCGTACGGGACAACTGAACACCGGGGAGCTGTTTTTT.

This clonotype was counted only a few times. This chain uses TRBV15 with TRBJ2-3; a possible D gene is TRBD1 (6 bases). V gave up 2 bases and J gave up 10 bases, with 13 bases separating them. Germline V gives CDR1 LNHNV, CDR2 YYDKDF (reference sequence). This CDR3 is 13 amino acids long. For the CDR3, the DNA is TGTGCCACCAGCAGAACCAACAGGGAGTCGCAGTATTTT. Translation gives CATSRTNRESQYF.

A few counts support this clonotype. The chain has TRBV7-8 and TRBJ2-7, with 8 bases that match TRBD2. After removal of 6 bases from V and 5 bases from J, the junction contained 6 bases not matched to a gene. Germline lookup yields CDR1 SGHVS and CDR2 FQNEAQ. CDR3 length: 13 amino acids. The CDR3 DNA sequence: TGTGCCAGCAGGCCGGGGGGGGCGGACGAGCAGTACTTC. Protein product: CASRPGGADEQYF.

V and J are TRBV5-1 and TRBJ2-7; 8 nucleotides agree with TRBD1. The CDR3 spans 15 residues. V trimming: 4 bases; J trimming: 3 bases; junction bases outside the gene matches: 9. Germline-derived CDR1 and CDR2 are SGHRS and YFSETQ. CDR3 DNA: TGCGCCAGCAGCCCCCGGGACAGGTCTCGCTACGAGCAGTACTTC. Residues: CASSPRDRSRYEQYF. Full variable domain (outside the CDR3, taken from reference TRBV5-1 and TRBJ2-7): KAGVTQTPRYLIKTRGQQVTLSCSPISGHRSVSWYQQTPGQGLQFLFEYFSETQRNKGNFPGRFSGRQFSNSRSEMNVSTLELGDSALYLCASSPRDRSRYEQYFGPGTRLTVT.

The chain has TRBV20-1 and TRBJ2-7, with D perhaps matching TRBD1 (6 bases). CDR3 length: 14 amino acids. Trimming took off 4 bases at V and 0 bases at J, with 13 bases between the two ends. Germline V gives CDR1 DFQATT, CDR2 SNEGSKA (reference sequence). CDR3 nucleotide sequence: TGCAGTGCTATGAAGGGGGTGTCCTCCTACGAGCAGTACTTC. It encodes CSAMKGVSSYEQYF.

This clonotype has a handful of counts. The CDR3 bases are TGTGCCATCAGTGAGTCGTACGGTAGGCTAGCGGGAGGGCTCTACGAGCAGTACTTC. Translating gives CAISESYGRLAGGLYEQYF. The V and J genes are TRBV10-3 and TRBJ2-7; 12 nucleotides align to TRBD2. The CDR3 totals 19 residues. From germline, CDR1 is ENHRY and CDR2 SYGVKD. Trimming at V came to 0 bases and at J to 3 bases, leaving 12 bases not matched to a gene.

This clonotype was detected a few times. The chain is built from TRBV6-1 and TRBJ1-2; perhaps TRBD1 as D (6 bases). The V and J ends lost 4 bases and 4 bases respectively, with 10 bases between them. This CDR3 spans 13 amino acids. Germline CDR1 is MNHNS and CDR2 is SASEGT. DNA of the CDR3: TGTGCCAGCAGTGCACAGGGCCCCTATGGCTACACCTTC. This sequence encodes CASSAQGPYGYTF.

The rearrangement joins TRBV20-1 to TRBJ1-6; unclear D gene. The V end lost 0 bases, the J end lost 4 bases, and 22 bases lay between the germline ends. There are 19 residues in the CDR3. Per the germline V gene, CDR1 is DFQATT and CDR2 is SNEGSKA (reference sequence). The chain's CDR3 is CSAREAGHRTSIYNSPLHF. The DNA for the CDR3 is TGCAGTGCTAGAGAAGCGGGCCATCGGACCTCGATATATAATTCACCCCTCCACTTT.

This chain uses TRBV29-1 with TRBJ2-5, with 8 bases fitting TRBD1. The CDR3 is made up of 14 amino acids. V shed 8 bases, J shed 6 bases, and the junction held 14 bases outside the gene matches. Looked up from germline, CDR1 is SQVTM and CDR2 is ANQGSEA. This CDR3 is CSFTRTGPEQTQYF. DNA for the CDR3: TGCAGCTTCACCAGGACAGGGCCGGAGCAGACCCAGTACTTC.

The table lists this clonotype with a few counts. The V call is TRBV12-3 or TRBV12-4, the J call TRBJ1-1; no definite D call. V was clipped by 3 bases and J by 4 bases, with 12 bases between them. The CDR3 runs to 14 residues. DNA for the CDR3: TGTGCCAGCAGTTTGACGCCCAGGCTCACTGAAGCTTTCTTT. Protein product: CASSLTPRLTEAFF.

The chain couples TRBV29-1 to TRBJ1-1; D is perhaps TRBD1 (5 bases). This CDR3 region has 13 residues. The V gene's germline CDR1 is SQVTM and CDR2 ANQGSEA. V lost 3 bases and J 0 bases, leaving 8 bases between the germline ends. The CDR3 sequence: CSVDSGLNTEAFF. The DNA of the CDR3 is TGCAGCGTTGACTCAGGGCTGAACACTGAAGCTTTCTTT. Using reference TRBV29-1 and TRBJ1-1 for the parts outside the CDR3, the full variable domain is SAVISQKPSRDICQRGTSLTIQCQVDSQVTMMFWYRQQPGQSLTLIATANQGSEATYESGFVIDKFPISRPNLTFSTLTVSNMSPEDSSIYLCSVDSGLNTEAFFGQGTRLTVV.

Many counts were recorded for this clonotype. The rearrangement joins TRBV12-3 or TRBV12-4 to TRBJ2-7; no reliable D call. This CDR3 has 11 residues. V was pared by 6 bases and J by 0 bases, with 3 bases between. CDR3 bases: TGTGCCAGCAGCTTCTCCTACGAGCAGTACTTC. Its translation is CASSFSYEQYF.

The rearrangement links TRBV5-1 to TRBJ2-2; D call uncertain. The germline V and J ends were trimmed by 3 bases and 5 bases, with 20 bases remaining between them. The CDR3 runs 17 residues. Germline loops: CDR1 SGHRS, CDR2 YFSETQ. CDR3 DNA: TGCGCCAGCAGCTATGATAAACCCCCCAGGTCGACCGGGGAGCTGTTTTTT. Its translation: CASSYDKPPRSTGELFF.

V and J are TRBV9 and TRBJ2-3, with D perhaps being TRBD1 or TRBD2 (5 bases each). Germline V gene lookup returns CDR1 SGDLS and CDR2 YYNGEE. The CDR3 contains 14 residues. Trimming pared 4 bases from V and 6 bases from J, leaving 15 bases between. The CDR3 loop is CASSPRGKGDTQYF. CDR3 DNA sequence: TGTGCCAGCAGCCCCCGAGGGAAGGGGGATACGCAGTATTTT.

This clonotype was counted a single time. The chain has TRBV30 and TRBJ2-7; 8 bases agree with TRBD2. Germline CDR1 and CDR2: GTSNPN and SVGIG (reference sequence). The CDR3 extends over 15 amino acids. Trimming took 0 bases from V and 3 from J; bases not matched to a gene: 7. DNA of the CDR3: TGTGCCTGGAGTGTAGGACTAGCCGCGGTCTACGAGCAGTACTTC. As protein: CAWSVGLAAVYEQYF.

This chain links TRBV20-1 with TRBJ2-2, with 14 bases that match TRBD2. The CDR3 has 18 amino acids. Trimming cost V 5 bases and J 5 bases; bases outside gene matches: 13. Germline loops: CDR1 DFQATT, CDR2 SNEGSKA (reference sequence). CDR3 protein: CSAVHLGLAGGRTGELFF. The CDR3 DNA follows: TGCAGTGCTGTCCACCTCGGACTAGCGGGAGGCCGGACCGGGGAGCTGTTTTTT.

This clonotype was observed a few times. V is TRBV27 and J is TRBJ2-1; D is possibly TRBD2 (7 bases). The CDR3 length is 15 residues. The V and J ends lost 7 bases and 7 bases respectively, with 20 bases between them. Per the germline V gene, CDR1 is MNHEY and CDR2 is SMNVEV (reference sequence). This CDR3 reads CASTDPGGARNEQFF. CDR3 coding DNA: TGTGCCAGCACGGACCCGGGGGGCGCGCGGAATGAGCAGTTCTTC.